This TCR beta chain was documented in a study of cytomegalovirus exposure and HLA in healthy donors. The V segment lost 1 base and the J segment 1 base; nucleotides outside the gene matches: 3. The CDR3 consists of 16 residues. In germline, CDR1 is LGHNA, CDR2 YNFKEQ. Points on this clone: Its antigen is still unknown. Other DNA sequences from this sample encode an identical CDR3 as well.

TCRdb's copy holds only in-frame clones and misses some; the assay was immunoSEQ multiplex PCR. The table includes tens of thousands of clones, about 87% detected once. Donors were drawn from the approximately 130-subject validation cohort, separate from the approximately 680-subject first cohort. Study results and limitations: According to the study, roughly 160 TCR beta chains were cytomegalovirus-associated. In vitro checks showed that a few CMV-associated chains really do target CMV antigens.

The sequence derives from a woman under 30 in good health and CMV-seropositive. J is TRBJ2-3 and V is TRBV4-2, with 9 bases aligning to TRBD2. Sequenced: PBMCs. The CDR3 sequence: CASSQGRGGGTDTQYF. In DNA, the CDR3 is TGTGCCAGCAGCCAAGGGCGGGGGGGCGGCACAGATACGCAGTATTTT.